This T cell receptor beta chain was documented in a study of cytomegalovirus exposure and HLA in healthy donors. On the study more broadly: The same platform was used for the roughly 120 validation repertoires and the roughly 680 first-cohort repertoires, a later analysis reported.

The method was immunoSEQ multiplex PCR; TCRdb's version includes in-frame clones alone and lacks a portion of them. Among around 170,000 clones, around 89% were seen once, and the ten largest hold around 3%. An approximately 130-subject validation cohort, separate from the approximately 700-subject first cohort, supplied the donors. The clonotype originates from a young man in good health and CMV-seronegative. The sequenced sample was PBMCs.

CDR3 region: CASSLTQGYYYGYTF. Here the CDR3 DNA reads TGTGCCAGCAGTTTGACGCAGGGATATTACTATGGCTACACCTTC. The J gene is TRBJ1-2, the V gene TRBV27; D is possibly TRBD1 (5 bases). The germline V gene encodes CDR1 MNHEY and CDR2 SMNVEV (reference sequence). The CDR3 runs 15 residues. Trimming removed 3 bases at V and 3 bases at J, with 14 bases between.